These T cell receptor beta chains were read from a single sample in a study of shared clonotypes between healthy human individuals. Profiled with immunoSEQ multiplex PCR; TCRdb holds only in-frame clones, not every one. The repertoire holds roughly 2,300,000 clones, with around 93% as singletons. Sequenced material: naive CD4+ T cells from PBMCs. The receptors stem from a man in his late teens or twenties in good health. Some clones in this sample may be carry-over from other donors' samples. Each CDR3 is given with its conserved first and last residue. Fields, in order: CDR3 protein, V gene, clone size. Only part of the rows carry a size: once, few, many, or a class if the clone is expanded.

CDR3 protein: CASSPRTGGASFF
V gene: TRBV13
clone size: .

CDR3 protein: CASSPPGGRNTEAFF
V gene: TRBV18
clone size: .

CDR3 protein: CASSGSSGANVLTF
V gene: TRBV5-6
clone size: few

CDR3 protein: CASSTTGGTYGYTF
V gene: TRBV19
clone size: .

CDR3 protein: CASRESRGRGSHNEQFF
V gene: TRBV19
clone size: .

CDR3 protein: CASTPGGPISYNEQFF
V gene: TRBV19
clone size: .

CDR3 protein: CASRLTGQGGTDTQYF
V gene: TRBV7-3
clone size: few

CDR3 protein: CASSSPGTGAHEQYF
V gene: TRBV7-9
clone size: .

CDR3 protein: CASSFTSRGITDTQYF
V gene: TRBV7-9
clone size: .

CDR3 protein: CASSLAGSSYNEQFF
V gene: TRBV5-4
clone size: once

CDR3 protein: CASSTGTSGAWEQYF
V gene: TRBV5-1
clone size: .

CDR3 protein: CASWTSGRGIETQYF
V gene: TRBV28
clone size: .

CDR3 protein: CASSSRFGEGPETQYF
V gene: TRBV18
clone size: .

CDR3 protein: CASSLGTSGSYEQYF
V gene: TRBV7-2
clone size: few

CDR3 protein: CASSKSGRSFNEQFF
V gene: TRBV7-8
clone size: .

CDR3 protein: CATRRSGRDTEAFF
V gene: TRBV5-1
clone size: .

CDR3 protein: CASSPQLGRESQETQYF
V gene: TRBV18
clone size: .

CDR3 protein: CASSRTSGVTILYNEQFF
V gene: TRBV5-1
clone size: .

CDR3 protein: CASSLEIIGSGNTIYF
V gene: TRBV7-8
clone size: .

CDR3 protein: CASSLEFEQYF
V gene: TRBV7-9
clone size: .

CDR3 protein: CASSVGQGAGNTIYF
V gene: TRBV9
clone size: once

CDR3 protein: CASSDLGTGELFF
V gene: TRBV6-4
clone size: .

CDR3 protein: CASSLHRERNNEKLFF
V gene: TRBV27
clone size: .

CDR3 protein: CASSQPPQSTEAFF
V gene: TRBV6-5
clone size: .

CDR3 protein: CASSLGRSSSGNTIYF
V gene: TRBV5-4
clone size: .

CDR3 protein: CATSGPPQGAFF
V gene: TRBV15
clone size: .

CDR3 protein: CASSSHMNTEAFF
V gene: TRBV7-2
clone size: .

CDR3 protein: CSVEDPGKASGQYF
V gene: TRBV29-1
clone size: once

CDR3 protein: CASSLGLAANEQFF
V gene: TRBV7-9
clone size: .

CDR3 protein: CASRRGRDEKLFF
V gene: TRBV6-5
clone size: .

CDR3 protein: CASSPQDVRTQYF
V gene: TRBV7-9
clone size: .

CDR3 protein: CASSSDRPSTDTQYF
V gene: TRBV5-1
clone size: .

CDR3 protein: CASSLADQAVAQYF
V gene: TRBV5-1
clone size: .

CDR3 protein: CSVARRGQGQETQYF
V gene: TRBV29-1
clone size: .

CDR3 protein: CASSREARGEYEQYF
V gene: TRBV6-1
clone size: .

CDR3 protein: CASSLTGTSGSPDTQYF
V gene: TRBV7-3
clone size: once

CDR3 protein: CASSLVSITDTQYF
V gene: TRBV5-5
clone size: .

CDR3 protein: CASSGVGTETQYF
V gene: TRBV2
clone size: .

CDR3 protein: CAWRLLGRGYEQYF
V gene: TRBV30
clone size: .

CDR3 protein: CASLATGGKEKLFF
V gene: TRBV7-9
clone size: .

CDR3 protein: CASSPGVTGGYNEQFF
V gene: TRBV4-1
clone size: .

CDR3 protein: CASSLARGGNTQYF
V gene: TRBV7-2
clone size: .

CDR3 protein: CSGQERGTRGYNEQFF
V gene: TRBV29-1
clone size: .

CDR3 protein: CAISVTGTGGVGTDTQYF
V gene: TRBV10-3
clone size: .

CDR3 protein: CASSVDVVRGDEQYF
V gene: TRBV9
clone size: once